The T cell receptor (beta chain) under discussion was sequenced for a study of blood T cell repertoires in COVID-19. Study background: Collection of acute and convalescent COVID-19 samples took place in the United States, Italy and Spain.

CDR3 length: 17 amino acids. The V and J ends lost 4 bases and 0 bases, in that order; junction bases with no gene match: 8. Germline CDR1 SGHNT, CDR2 YYREEE (reference sequence). In the original processing: Researchers report that nucleated cell counts were estimated from reference gene primer amplification. This table comes from immunoSEQ multiplex PCR, and its TCRdb copy is limited to in-frame clones, with some not included. V, J and clone size are taken as reported in that table, and D and trimming were inferred from the DNA itself. The sample contains approximately 92,000 clones, around 72% of which appear only once.

The chain carries TRBV5-4 and TRBJ1-1; the match to TRBD1 covers 11 bases. The receptor was derived from an older woman in a cohort sampled during active or convalescent COVID-19. Input material: peripheral blood. CDR3 region: CASSQGQGVAMNTEAFF. The DNA for the CDR3 is TGTGCCAGCAGCCAGGGACAGGGGGTAGCGATGAACACTGAAGCTTTCTTT.